The sequence of this T cell receptor (beta chain) was determined in a study of breast tumors, draining lymph nodes, adjacent tissues listed by TCRdb under 2016. The study in broad terms: Breast cancer patients provided tumor, adjacent nontumor tissue and axillary lymph nodes, and the study compared the TCR beta repertoires across these three sources. In human breast cancer, the study set out to evaluate how tumor, surrounding tissue and draining lymph node repertoires relate to one another and whether T cells may move between these sites.

Results and caveats for the whole study, not just this receptor: In luminal-like breast cancer, tumor and nontumor tissue repertoires resembled each other significantly more than in basal-like breast cancer. Rather than being directly demonstrated, the conclusion that tumor T cells originate in lymph nodes was presented as consistent with a hypothesis. A scenario in which most tumor T cells derive from the lymph node and then expand within tumor tissue was judged to be consistent with the data. Tumor T-cell repertoires showed less diversity than lymph node repertoires and more diversity than nontumor tissue repertoires, and tumor T-cell repertoires showed preferential V and J gene usage.

Lymph node samples came from the axillary draining lymph nodes of breast cancer patients. This clonotype has a count of ten or more. It has no known antigen specificity. Per-nucleotide qualities are absent, and no much larger clonotype sits a single base away. CDR1 and CDR2 were assigned from the germline V gene as SNHLY and FYNNEI. V is shortened by 6 bases, J by 0 bases, and the region joining them spans 15 bases. From its cysteine to its phenylalanine, the CDR3 spans 16 amino acids. Only the CDR3 DNA is retained, 48 bases long and in frame from the first base. The listed sequencing device is Illumina HiSeq 2000. Multiplex PCR amplification was used to build the TCR beta chain libraries. The amplified TCR beta chain products were analyzed by high-throughput sequencing. TCRdb redid the processing of the public reads, applying fastp at Q25 and MiXCR, and retained in-frame beta chains. Every distinct CDR3 protein forms one entry, paired with its most common genes and DNA. The sample profile shows about 230,000 distinct CDR3 sequences; around 32% of them were found once. The ten top clones hold 1.3% to 1.5% of the sample.

The TCR comes from a female donor with breast cancer. Some clones in this sample may be carry-over from other donors' samples. The sequenced sample consisted of axillary lymph node tissue. In this chain, TRBV2 is recombined with TRBJ2-1; too little of a D gene remains to name it. The CDR3 sequence is CASSRPTRSSYNEQFF. The DNA is TGTGCCAGCAGCCGGCCGACCAGGAGCTCCTACAATGAGCAGTTCTTC.